This is a list of T cell receptor beta chains from one sample in a study of blood T cell repertoires in COVID-19. Some clones are missing from TCRdb's copy, which holds only in-frame ones; the method was immunoSEQ multiplex PCR. The data hold tens of thousands of clones, with 75% to 90% observed a single time. Sample: peripheral blood. The receptors were sampled from an elderly woman with acute or convalescent COVID-19. The CDR3 runs from the conserved cysteine through the conserved F or W. The D gene is left open where the match is weak. Clone size is not always given. Where it is, it says once, few, many or a class for expanded clones.

TRBJ1-1,TRBV2,TRBD1,NA,CASSGQGASEAFF,TGTGCCAGCAGTGGACAGGGGGCTTCTGAAGCTTTCTTT
TRBJ2-1,TRBV5-6,TRBD2,NA,CASRYTSGGYNEQFF,TGTGCCAGCCGGTACACTAGCGGAGGGTACAATGAGCAGTTCTTC
TRBJ2-1,TRBV19,TRBD1,once,CASTKGQGYNEQFF,TGTGCCAGTACTAAGGGACAGGGTTACAATGAGCAGTTCTTC
TRBJ2-7,TRBV19,NA,NA,CASRFAGVGEQYF,TGTGCCAGTAGATTCGCAGGGGTAGGCGAGCAGTACTTC
TRBJ1-1,TRBV19,NA,once,CASSLSWSGNTEAFF,TGTGCCAGTAGCCTCTCATGGTCGGGGAACACTGAAGCTTTCTTT
TRBJ2-1,TRBV6-5,NA,once,CASSYSSVAEQFF,TGTGCCAGCAGTTACTCCAGCGTTGCCGAGCAGTTCTTC
TRBJ1-1,TRBV19,NA,few,CASSIDRNTEAFF,TGTGCCAGTAGTATAGATCGGAACACTGAAGCTTTCTTT
TRBJ1-2,TRBV18,NA,NA,CASSTGQANYGYTF,TGTGCCAGCTCAACAGGACAAGCTAACTATGGCTACACCTTC
TRBJ2-7,TRBV4-3,NA,NA,CASSQLQGGGKNEQYF,TGCGCCAGCAGCCAATTACAGGGTGGTGGAAAAAACGAGCAGTACTTC
TRBJ2-2,TRBV18,NA,NA,CASATLRESNTGELFF,TGTGCCAGCGCGACTCTCCGAGAATCGAACACCGGGGAGCTGTTTTTT
TRBJ2-7,TRBV14,TRBD1,NA,CASSRRQGLAEQYF,TGTGCCAGCAGCCGACGACAGGGGTTAGCCGAGCAGTACTTC
TRBJ2-3,TRBV10-3,TRBD1,NA,CAISYGQGITDTQYF,TGTGCCATCAGTTACGGACAGGGTATAACAGATACGCAGTATTTT
TRBJ1-6,TRBV2,TRBD1,NA,CASSADRGYSPLHF,TGTGCCAGCAGCGCTGACAGGGGTTACTCACCCCTCCACTTT
TRBJ1-2,TRBV27,NA,NA,CASSFMRTAVYGYTF,TGTGCCAGCAGTTTTATGCGGACAGCGGTCTATGGCTACACCTTC
TRBJ1-2,TRBV4-2,NA,NA,CASSQGAGARQGYGYTF,TGTGCCAGCAGCCAAGGGGCAGGGGCGCGTCAAGGGTATGGCTACACCTTC
TRBJ1-2,TRBV19,TRBD1,NA,CASSTRTGGVDGYTF,TGTGCCAGTAGTACCCGAACAGGGGGCGTGGATGGCTACACCTTC
TRBJ1-1,TRBV30,TRBD1,NA,CAWTNDRDTEAFF,TGTGCCTGGACCAATGACAGGGACACTGAAGCTTTCTTT
TRBJ2-2,TRBV5-5,NA,NA,CASSFRLAEITGELFF,TGTGCCAGCAGCTTCAGACTTGCGGAGATCACCGGGGAGCTGTTTTTT
TRBJ1-1,TRBV19,NA,NA,CASSPQGFTEAFF,TGTGCCAGTAGCCCCCAGGGTTTCACTGAAGCTTTCTTT
TRBJ2-1,TRBV3-1/TRBV3-2,TRBD2,NA,CASSPSGGTSNGNEQFF,TGTGCCAGCAGCCCCTCGGGCGGGACTAGCAATGGGAATGAGCAGTTCTTC
TRBJ1-5,TRBV7-3,NA,few,CASSSGQPQVGNQPQHF,TGTGCCAGCAGCTCGGGACAACCTCAGGTGGGCAATCAGCCCCAGCATTTT
TRBJ1-5,TRBV18,NA,NA,CASSYQGQPQHF,TGTGCCAGCTCATATCAGGGGCAGCCCCAGCATTTT
TRBJ2-7,TRBV11-2,NA,many,CASSSERTYEQYF,TGTGCCAGCAGCTCTGAGCGGACCTACGAGCAGTACTTC
TRBJ1-4,TRBV25-1,TRBD1,once,CASTSQGGREKLFF,TGTGCCAGCACATCACAGGGGGGACGCGAAAAACTGTTTTTT
TRBJ2-1,TRBV5-1,NA,NA,CASSLVQGPYNEQFF,TGCGCCAGCAGCTTGGTACAGGGCCCCTACAATGAGCAGTTCTTC
TRBJ2-5,TRBV2,NA,few,CASSVLGGKTQYF,TGTGCCAGCAGTGTATTAGGGGGAAAGACCCAGTACTTC
TRBJ2-1,TRBV2,TRBD1,NA,CASSRDRSSYNEQFF,TGTGCCAGCAGTCGGGACAGAAGCTCCTACAATGAGCAGTTCTTC
TRBJ1-6,TRBV5-1,TRBD1,NA,CASSSAGQGIDSPLHF,TGCGCCAGCAGCTCCGCAGGACAGGGAATAGATTCACCCCTCCACTTT